These 23 T cell receptor beta chains were all obtained from the same sample, sequenced in a study of T-cell memory formation after mild COVID-19. TCRdb ran MiXCR on the 5' RACE reads and lists one entry per CDR3 protein. The data hold 300,000 to 400,000 distinct CDR3 sequences, with around an eighth observed a single time. Sequencing was carried out using PBMCs or a T cell subset sorted from them (not recorded which). Every receptor here comes from a young man who had mild COVID-19 (a few samples of this study predate the infection). Cell type and time point are not known.

This clonotype was seen only a few times. V and J are TRBV7-8 and TRBJ1-1; TRBD1 is a possible D gene (6 bases). Germline CDR1 is SGHVS and CDR2 is FQNEAQ. The CDR3 extends over 17 amino acids. Trimming took 0 bases from V and 4 from J, leaving 18 bases between them. CDR3 loop: CASSLAILGRRGTEAFF. CDR3 DNA sequence: TGTGCCAGCAGCTTAGCAATTTTAGGTCGCAGGGGCACTGAAGCTTTCTTT.

This clonotype has at least ten counts. V is TRBV12-3 or TRBV12-4 and J is TRBJ1-2; 9 bases are a match to TRBD1. The CDR3 is 13 residues long. The junction had 3 bases not matched to a gene; V was cut back by 6 bases and J by 4 bases. The CDR3 sequence: CASSLGQGYGYTF. The CDR3 DNA reads as TGTGCCAGCAGCTTGGGACAGGGCTATGGCTACACCTTC.

There are many counts of this clonotype. The V and J genes are TRBV7-9 and TRBJ1-1; the D is unclear. This CDR3 contains 14 residues. In germline, CDR1 is SEHNR, CDR2 FQNEAQ (reference sequence). V was shortened by 2 bases and J by 1 base, with 8 bases between the two germline ends. DNA for the CDR3: TGTGCCAGCAGCTTATCGGCTGCGAACACTGAAGCTTTCTTT. It yields the protein CASSLSAANTEAFF.

The chain couples TRBV4-3 to TRBJ2-4, with TRBD1 matching 7 bases. V was clipped by 0 bases and J by 3 bases; unmatched bases: 8. This CDR3 is 17 amino acids long. Germline V lookup: CDR1 LGHNA, CDR2 YSLEER. The CDR3 bases are TGCGCCAGCAGCCAAGATTCGGCTAACAGGGGCAAAAACATTCAGTACTTC. This encodes CASSQDSANRGKNIQYF.

This clonotype came up a few times. The chain employs TRBV7-6 and TRBJ2-3; 8 positions match TRBD2. V was clipped by 1 base and J by 2 bases; unmatched bases: 5. The CDR3 is 16 amino acids. Germline V lookup: CDR1 SGHVS, CDR2 FNYEAQ. The CDR3 DNA sequence: TGTGCCAGCAGCTTAGTGGCGGGGGGACTCACAGATACGCAGTATTTT. Protein: CASSLVAGGLTDTQYF.

This clonotype turned up a few times. This sequence joins TRBV28 and TRBJ2-2; D possibly corresponds to TRBD1 (6 bases). V lost 6 bases and J 6 bases, leaving 14 bases between the germline ends. Germline V lookup: CDR1 MDHEN, CDR2 SYDVKM. The length of the CDR3 is 14 residues. The chain's CDR3 is CASRDSQGAGELFF. The CDR3, as DNA: TGTGCCAGCAGGGACTCACAGGGTGCCGGGGAGCTGTTTTTT.

The chain combines TRBV20-1 with TRBJ2-5, with a weak D call TRBD2 (5 bases). Germline CDR1 DFQATT, CDR2 SNEGSKA (reference sequence). This CDR3 contains 13 residues. V gave up 3 bases and J gave up 1 base, with 9 bases separating them. DNA of the CDR3: TGCAGTGCTAGGGACTTCACCCAAGAGACCCAGTACTTC. Translating it yields CSARDFTQETQYF.

This clonotype was counted a few times. The gene calls are TRBV7-2 and TRBJ2-1; D may be TRBD2 (5 bases). Germline CDR1 reads SGHTA; CDR2 reads FQGNSA. The CDR3 is 14 residues long. V dropped 8 bases and J dropped 5 bases, with 16 bases sitting between them. CDR3 in DNA: TGTGCCAGCGCCTCTGTCGGGGTACACAATGAGCAGTTCTTC. Its protein product is CASASVGVHNEQFF. The whole variable domain, filled in from reference TRBV7-2 and TRBJ2-1, reads GAGVSQSPSNKVTEKGKDVELRCDPISGHTALYWYRQSLGQGLEFLIYFQGNSAPDKSGLPSDRFSAERTGGSVSTLTIQRTQQEDSAVYLCASASVGVHNEQFFGPGTRLTVL.

The chain links TRBV5-6 to TRBJ1-2; maybe TRBD1 (6 bases). V gave up 2 bases and J gave up 2 bases, with 10 bases separating them. This CDR3 is built from 14 residues. In germline, CDR1 is SGHDT, CDR2 YYEEEE. In DNA, the CDR3 is TGTGCCAGCAGCTTCCAGGGGCGGAACTATGGCTACACCTTC. It translates to CASSFQGRNYGYTF.

The chain employs TRBV7-2 and TRBJ1-5; 8 bases agree with TRBD1. Germline values: CDR1 SGHTA, CDR2 FQGNSA. V trimming: 1 base; J trimming: 3 bases; junction bases outside the gene matches: 5. This CDR3 is 16 amino acids long. CDR3 amino acids: CASSLVAGGDNQPQHF. CDR3 sequence (DNA): TGTGCCAGCAGCTTAGTGGCAGGGGGCGACAATCAGCCCCAGCATTTT.

The V gene is TRBV5-1, the J gene TRBJ1-6; TRBD1 matches at 8 bases. This CDR3 spans 15 amino acids. Germline CDR1 is SGHRS and CDR2 is YFSETQ. The ends lost 0 bases at V and 9 bases at J; junction bases unmatched: 5. The CDR3 DNA follows: TGCGCCAGCAGCTTGGGACAGGGGTTAGTTTCACCCCTCCACTTT. Amino acid sequence: CASSLGQGLVSPLHF.

A word on this clonotype: A much larger clone sits a single nucleotide away, making a read error possible. As DNA, the CDR3 is TGCGCCAGCAGCTCCCAGGGGAAAGACGGCTATGGCTACACCTTC. Translation gives CASSSQGKDGYGYTF. The chain carries TRBV5-1 and TRBJ1-2; tentative D call: TRBD1 (6 bases). V lost 3 bases and J lost 4, with 16 bases in between. Per germline, CDR1 SGHRS and CDR2 YFSETQ. The CDR3 loop spans 15 amino acids.

The chain has TRBV24-1 and TRBJ2-3; D not resolved. The CDR3 loop spans 11 amino acids. V lost 7 bases, J lost 3 bases, and 4 bases lay in between. CDR1 KGHDR and CDR2 SFDVKD come from the germline V gene. The CDR3 DNA follows: TGTGCCACCAGGGATACAGATACGCAGTATTTT. It is translated as CATRDTDTQYF.

This clonotype was detected only a few times. V usage is TRBV11-2 and J usage is TRBJ2-1, with D perhaps TRBD1 (6 bases). V dropped 3 bases and J dropped 5 bases, with 14 bases sitting between them. The CDR3 is made up of 15 amino acids. Germline lookup yields CDR1 SGHAT and CDR2 FQNNGV. The CDR3 nucleotides are TGTGCCAGCAGCTTGATTCGGACAGAAAACAATGAGCAGTTCTTC. Amino acids: CASSLIRTENNEQFF.

There are a few counts of this clonotype. CDR3 residues: CASHRDSKNTGELFF. CDR3 nucleotide sequence: TGTGCCAGCCACCGGGACAGTAAGAACACCGGGGAGCTGTTTTTT. The rearrangement joins TRBV12-3 or TRBV12-4 to TRBJ2-2, with TRBD1 identical over 7 bases. The CDR3 contains 15 residues. The trim removed 8 bases at V and 1 base at J, leaving 7 bases unmatched.

This clonotype was recorded at least ten times. V usage is TRBV7-3 and J usage is TRBJ2-3; 7 positions agree with TRBD2. Germline trimming cut 5 bases from V and 1 base from J; bases unmatched to any gene: 0. The CDR3 is made up of 13 amino acids. The germline CDR1 and CDR2 sequences are SGHTA and FQGTGA. The CDR3 is CASSAGGTDTQYF. CDR3 nucleotides: TGTGCCAGCAGCGCGGGGGGCACAGATACGCAGTATTTT.

The gene calls are TRBV28 and TRBJ1-1; D unresolved. The germline CDR1 and CDR2 sequences are MDHEN and SYDVKM. V gave up 3 bases and J gave up 2 bases, with 10 bases separating them. This CDR3 has 14 amino acids. In DNA form, the CDR3 reads TGTGCCAGCAGTTTTGGGGATGGTAACACTGAAGCTTTCTTT. Translated, it gives CASSFGDGNTEAFF.

The chain links TRBV7-9 to TRBJ2-3, with 7 bases that match TRBD2. Trimming at V came to 1 base and at J to 4 bases, leaving 5 bases not matched to a gene. The germline CDR1 and CDR2 sequences are SEHNR and FQNEAQ (reference sequence). The CDR3 is 15 amino acids. CDR3 in amino acids: CASSLGASGADTQYF. The CDR3 DNA reads as TGTGCCAGCAGCTTAGGGGCTAGCGGCGCAGATACGCAGTATTTT.

The chain is built from TRBV15 and TRBJ1-5; 7 bases match TRBD1. The CDR3 consists of 15 residues. Germline lookup yields CDR1 LNHNV and CDR2 YYDKDF (reference sequence). V lost 7 bases, J lost 6 bases, and 12 bases stayed unmatched. CDR3 nucleotides: TGTGCCACCACCCCGTCGGCAGGGGGGGTTCAGCCCCAGCATTTT. This encodes CATTPSAGGVQPQHF.

The chain recombines TRBV6-5 with TRBJ1-2, with D unresolved. This CDR3 spans 13 amino acids. The germline CDR1 and CDR2 sequences are MNHEY and SVGAGI. The V gene lost 6 bases and the J gene lost 7 bases, with 15 bases spanning the gap. CDR3 DNA sequence: TGTGCCAGCAGACCTGGACCGGTTTTTGGCTACACCTTC. This gives the protein CASRPGPVFGYTF.

The V call is TRBV10-3, the J call TRBJ2-3; 11 nucleotides agree with TRBD2. The CDR3 has 16 residues. The germline CDR1 and CDR2 sequences are ENHRY and SYGVKD. The J segment lost 5 bases and the V segment lost 6 bases, leaving 10 bases of the junction unmatched. CDR3 region: CAISAGTSGGLDTQYF. In nucleotides, the CDR3 is TGTGCCATCAGCGCCGGCACTAGCGGGGGTTTAGATACGCAGTATTTT.

In its sample, this clonotype was seen a few times. This chain uses TRBV12-3 or TRBV12-4 with TRBJ1-1; D remains unclear. The ends were cut back, 3 bases at V and 4 bases at J, with 12 bases in the middle. This CDR3 contains 14 residues. CDR3 amino acids: CASSFEALATEAFF. The CDR3 DNA reads TGTGCCAGCAGTTTCGAGGCGCTGGCCACTGAAGCTTTCTTT.

This clonotype has only a few counts. DNA for the CDR3: TGCGCCAGCAGCCAACTTACTACAGGGTCAGGGACAGATACGCAGTATTTT. This codes for CASSQLTTGSGTDTQYF. The rearrangement uses TRBV4-3 and TRBJ2-3; a possible D gene is TRBD1 (6 bases). The CDR3 is made up of 17 amino acids. The ends were cut back, 2 bases at V and 3 bases at J, with 18 bases in the middle. Per the germline V gene, CDR1 is LGHNA and CDR2 is YSLEER.